Here is one TCR beta chain with its context. The target of this receptor is not known. A clone one base away is much larger, so this may be a read error. The immunoSEQ Assay was used to sequence TCRbeta CDR3 regions. After extraction, genomic DNA underwent amplification by bias-controlled multiplex PCR, followed by high-throughput sequencing. From the authors' description of their analysis: To quantify the absolute abundance of every unique TCRbeta CDR3 region, sequences were collapsed and filtered. Usable DNA was measured by amplifying reference genes present in all nucleated cells, and TCRbeta template counts were normalized to that usable DNA to estimate T cell fraction. Repertoire TCRs were annotated as SARS-CoV-2-specific when V gene, CDR3 amino acid sequence and J gene were exactly matched to a known reactive TCR set. The reference SARS-CoV-2 TCR set came from MIRA and was filtered for enrichment in COVID-19-positive ImmuneCODE repertoires, removing public or cross-reactive TCRs. Drawing on the MIRA antigens, annotated TCRs were analysed further at the level of specific ORF or position within ORF. Breadth was defined as the number of annotated unique rearrangements divided by the total number of unique productive rearrangements, and depth was defined as the summed frequency of the annotated unique rearrangements. TCR breadth was compared between groups using two-sided Wilcoxon rank-sum tests. TCRdb took this table from immuneACCESS and kept in-frame rearrangements with V and J called. Such tables lack part of the clones; where checked against another copy, unresolved V genes explain under half of the gap, and the rest is unexplained. V, J and clone size derive from that table, while D and trimming were established from the DNA sequence. This sample lists about 680,000 clones; more than 70% were detected once. The ten largest make up about 1.5% of the sample.

Inclusive of the bounding cysteine and phenylalanine, the CDR3 is 13 residues long. Only the CDR3 DNA stays, 39 bases, in frame from base 1. V gives up 7 bases and J gives up 0 bases, and the segment between their germline ends measures 10 bases. The germline V gene specifies SNHLY as CDR1 and FYNNEI as CDR2. The record originates from a study of Ad26.COV2.S vaccination and SARS-CoV-2 variants (dated by TCRdb to about 2021). About the study as a whole: Donors in the vaccine arm were drawn from COV1001, a phase I-IIa trial of Ad26.COV2.S in healthy adults that was multicentre, randomized, double-blind and placebo-controlled. Ad26.COV2.S was administered intramuscularly at 5 x 10^10 or 1 x 10^11 viral particles, either as a single shot or as two shots given 56 days apart. TCRbeta repertoire sequencing was used to assess the specificity and breadth of SARS-CoV-2-reactive T cell receptors after Ad26.COV2.S vaccination. The TCR-sequenced set comprised approximately 32 samples: approximately 19 Ad26.COV2.S vaccine recipients, 5 placebo recipients and 8 SARS-CoV-2 convalescent individuals. Trial participants were randomized into five groups of five: low-dose or high-dose Ad26.COV2.S given once or twice, or placebo on both occasions. Blinding of investigators to trial group allocation was maintained during experiments and outcome assessment. What the study reported, not specific to this receptor: It was noted by the authors that total T cell responses may have been underestimated by the TCR breadth and depth analyses. Non-spike TCR breadth was comparable between vaccine and placebo recipients, consistent with the vaccine containing only spike. Spike-specific TCR breadth was higher in Ad26.COV2.S recipients than in placebo recipients (P = 0.0014). Substantial breadth of spike-specific CD8+ and CD4+ T cell responses was reported after vaccination. Comparing responses between vaccine doses or regimens was not something the study was powered to do.

Explained via the paper, the treatment or condition label denotes: around 19 received Ad26.COV2.S at low or high dose, single or two shots; roughly five received placebo; per-sample allocation not given. For vaccine and placebo recipients, the sequenced repertoires came from samples collected on day 63 after the first injection. Between 29 July and 7 August 2020, Cohort 1b enrolled 25 adults aged 18-55 years at one site in Boston, USA. Ad26.COV2.S was a replication-incompetent adenovirus type 26 vector that expressed a prefusion-stabilized SARS-CoV-2 spike protein derived from the original Wuhan strain.

Rearrangement joined TRBV2 to TRBJ2-7; the D gene is possibly TRBD1 or TRBD2, with 5 bases matching each. Here the sequenced sample was peripheral blood, taken in a trial of Ad26.COV2.S vaccine versus placebo. The source is a person aged 18-65 years who received the Ad26.COV2.S COVID-19 vaccine or a placebo. This receptor carries the CDR3 CASTRDASYEQYF. Here is the DNA: TGTGCCAGCACCCGGGACGCCTCCTACGAGCAGTACTTC.